Below are 26 T cell receptor beta chains sequenced from a single sample in a study of T cell changes during pregnancy in multiple sclerosis. The repertoire was sequenced with immunoSEQ multiplex PCR; TCRdb's copy has only in-frame clones and lacks some. The profile shows about 77,000 clones, 85% to 95% of them singletons. The sequencing here drew on peripheral blood, taken after pregnancy. The receptors come from a female donor in good health, enrolled as a control in a pregnancy study.

The chain combines TRBV28 with TRBJ2-7, with a tentative D call TRBD2 (5 bases). V shed 3 bases and J shed 6 bases, with 9 bases lying between them. CDR3 length: 12 amino acids. From germline, CDR1 is MDHEN and CDR2 SYDVKM. CDR3 in amino acids: CASSLEELEQYF. The CDR3 region has the DNA TGTGCCAGCAGTTTGGAGGAGCTCGAGCAGTACTTC.

V is TRBV11-3 and J is TRBJ2-1; D may be TRBD1 (5 bases). Per the germline V gene, CDR1 is SGHNT and CDR2 is YENEEA. The V end was cut by 0 bases, the J end by 5 bases, with 8 bases between. The CDR3 is 14 residues long. CDR3 protein: CASSLDGADNEQFF. CDR3 bases: TGTGCCAGCAGCTTAGATGGGGCAGACAATGAGCAGTTCTTC. The full variable domain, with the rest looked up from reference TRBV11-3 and TRBJ2-1, is EAGVVQSPRYKIIEKKQPVAFWCNPISGHNTLYWYLQNLGQGPELLIRYENEEAVDDSQLPKDRFSAERLKGVDSTLKIQPAELGDSAVYLCASSLDGADNEQFFGPGTRLTVL.

The rearrangement uses TRBV19 and TRBJ2-5, with D hard to call. Deletions cut 3 bases from V and 2 bases from J, with 7 bases between. The V gene's germline CDR1 is LNHDA and CDR2 SQIVND (reference sequence). This CDR3 region has 13 residues. CDR3 sequence reads: CASSMPTQETQYF. Here the CDR3 DNA reads TGTGCCAGTAGTATGCCGACTCAAGAGACCCAGTACTTC.

This chain uses TRBV27 with TRBJ1-2, with 7 positions matching TRBD1. V shed 5 bases and J 2 bases; nucleotides not matched to a gene: 11. There are 16 residues in the CDR3. CDR1 is MNHEY, CDR2 SMNVEV, per germline (reference sequence). In DNA form, the CDR3 reads TGTGCCAGCAGTACCTACTGGAGGGGGCGCAACTATGGCTACACCTTC. This codes for CASSTYWRGRNYGYTF.

The chain has TRBV27 and TRBJ2-1; the match to TRBD2 covers 10 bases. The CDR3 length is 16 residues. The V segment lost 7 bases and the J segment 7 bases; nucleotides outside the gene matches: 13. Germline V gives CDR1 MNHEY, CDR2 SMNVEV (reference sequence). The DNA for the CDR3 is TGTGCCAGCACCCTTGAAGCGGGGGGGCCTTGGAATGAGCAGTTCTTC. Its translation: CASTLEAGGPWNEQFF.

This clone was recorded only once. The chain combines TRBV7-9 with TRBJ2-2; 9 positions match TRBD2. The CDR3 extends over 16 amino acids. The V gene end was trimmed by 1 base and the J gene end by 6 bases; junction bases not matched to a gene: 6. Germline loops: CDR1 SEHNR, CDR2 FQNEAQ (reference sequence). The CDR3 bases are TGTGCCAGCAGCTTAGGCGGGAGGGATCCGGCCGGGGAGCTGTTTTTT. Its translation: CASSLGGRDPAGELFF.

The chain is built from TRBV19 and TRBJ2-7; TRBD2 is a possible D gene (6 bases). The V end lost 10 bases, the J end lost 6 bases, and 16 bases lay between the germline ends. Germline CDR1 LNHDA, CDR2 SQIVND (reference sequence). This CDR3 spans 12 amino acids. The CDR3 protein is CATTGEGGEQYF. DNA of the CDR3: TGTGCCACGACGGGCGAGGGAGGCGAGCAGTACTTC.

The chain combines TRBV28 with TRBJ1-5; no reliable D call. Per germline, CDR1 MDHEN and CDR2 SYDVKM. The CDR3 runs 13 residues. V was shortened by 7 bases and J by 2 bases, with 9 bases between the two germline ends. In nucleotides, the CDR3 is TGTGCCAGCACCCTGTCCGGCAATCAGCCCCAGCATTTT. Encoded protein: CASTLSGNQPQHF.

J is TRBJ1-1 and V is TRBV28; a weak D match, TRBD1 (6 bases). This CDR3 region has 15 residues. Germline values: CDR1 MDHEN, CDR2 SYDVKM. V lost 6 bases and J 7 bases, leaving 21 bases between the germline ends. As DNA, the CDR3 is TGTGCCAGCAGCTTAGAAAGGGGGTTTGAAAGTGAAGCTTTCTTT. It encodes CASSLERGFESEAFF.

This chain joins TRBV7-9 and TRBJ2-7; no definite D call. Germline V CDR1 and CDR2: SEHNR, FQNEAQ (reference sequence). This CDR3 is built from 16 residues. Trimming took off 3 bases at V and 2 bases at J, with 17 bases between the two ends. Written as DNA, the CDR3 is TGTGCCAGCAGCTTGCAGGCTTCTATCACCACCTACGAGCAGTACTTC. This encodes CASSLQASITTYEQYF. Full variable domain (missing parts from reference TRBV7-9 and TRBJ2-7): DTGVSQNPRHKITKRGQNVTFRCDPISEHNRLYWYRQTLGQGPEFLTYFQNEAQLEKSRLLSDRFSAERPKGSFSTLEIQRTEQGDSAMYLCASSLQASITTYEQYFGPGTRLTVT.

J is TRBJ1-5 and V is TRBV10-2; 7 bases map to TRBD1. This CDR3 spans 16 amino acids. Per germline, CDR1 WSHSY and CDR2 SAAADI. The V segment lost 8 bases and the J segment 5 bases; nucleotides outside the gene matches: 15. CDR3 coding DNA: TGCGCCAGCTCAGAGACCGGGACAGCCTTCTATCAGCCCCAGCATTTT. Encoded protein: CASSETGTAFYQPQHF.

Sample share makes this clone large. V and J are TRBV4-2 and TRBJ2-7; 9 bases line up with TRBD2. Trimming took 0 bases from V and 0 from J; bases not matched to a gene: 0. CDR1 and CDR2 from the germline V gene are LGHNA and YNFKEQ. This CDR3 contains 15 residues. CDR3 residues: CASSQETSGSYEQYF. The CDR3 region has the DNA TGTGCCAGCAGCCAAGAGACTAGCGGCTCCTACGAGCAGTACTTC.

V usage is TRBV6-4 and J usage is TRBJ2-2; maybe TRBD2 (6 bases). The CDR3 has 16 residues. The germline V and J ends were trimmed by 0 bases and 4 bases, with 12 bases remaining between them. CDR1 is MRHNA, CDR2 SNTAGT, per germline. CDR3 amino acids: CASSDSEGSSTGELFF. For the CDR3, the DNA is TGTGCCAGCAGTGACTCGGAGGGATCCTCCACCGGGGAGCTGTTTTTT.

The table lists this clone with a count of one. The rearrangement links TRBV5-6 to TRBJ2-3, with a tentative D call TRBD2 (5 bases). The CDR3 length is 15 residues. Deletions cut 5 bases from V and 0 bases from J, with 13 bases between. Germline V gives CDR1 SGHDT, CDR2 YYEEEE. This chain's CDR3 is CASSSVGLSTDTQYF. The CDR3, as DNA: TGTGCCAGCAGTAGCGTAGGACTTAGCACAGATACGCAGTATTTT.

This clone showed up just once. The chain employs TRBV2 and TRBJ2-2; D gene unclear. In germline, CDR1 is SNHLY, CDR2 FYNNEI. The CDR3 spans 14 residues. Between the trimmed V and J ends, which lost 7 bases and 7 bases, there was a span of 16 bases. The CDR3 DNA follows: TGTGCCAGCATATCCGACACCCTGGGCGGGGAGCTGTTTTTT. Its protein is CASISDTLGGELFF.

A single count supports this clone. The genes are TRBV9 and TRBJ1-2; the match to TRBD1 covers 9 bases. Germline CDR1 is SGDLS and CDR2 is YYNGEE. This CDR3 region has 13 residues. V shed 7 bases and J 5 bases; nucleotides not matched to a gene: 6. CDR3 DNA sequence: TGTGCCAGCTCCGCAGGGACAGGGTATGGCTACACCTTC. Translating gives CASSAGTGYGYTF.

V is TRBV28 and J is TRBJ1-1; 9 bases align to TRBD1. With 5 bases clipped from V and 4 bases from J, the junction kept 8 bases outside the gene matches. From germline, CDR1 is MDHEN and CDR2 SYDVKM. CDR3 length equals 15 residues. The CDR3 nucleotides read TGTGCCAGCAGTCCCACAGGGGGCCGGATCACTGAAGCTTTCTTT. Protein product: CASSPTGGRITEAFF.

The chain has TRBV7-3 and TRBJ2-1; TRBD1 agrees at 9 bases. This CDR3 comprises 14 residues. The germline CDR1 and CDR2 sequences are SGHTA and FQGTGA. The junction had 6 bases not matched to a gene; V was cut back by 5 bases and J by 7 bases. In nucleotides, the CDR3 is TGTGCCAGCAGCGAGCAACAGGGGGCAAATGAGCAGTTCTTC. This translates into CASSEQQGANEQFF.

The chain recombines TRBV5-6 with TRBJ2-5; possibly TRBD2 for D (7 bases). CDR3 length: 15 residues. CDR1 SGHDT and CDR2 YYEEEE come from the germline V gene. Trimming stripped 6 bases from V and 4 bases from J, with 19 bases between. CDR3 bases: TGTGCCAGCAACAGGGCTGGCGGGGGCGGAGAGACCCAGTACTTC. It encodes CASNRAGGGGETQYF. Full variable domain (missing parts from reference TRBV5-6 and TRBJ2-5): DAGVTQSPTHLIKTRGQQVTLRCSPKSGHDTVSWYQQALGQGPQFIFQYYEEEERQRGNFPDRFSGHQFPNYSSELNVNALLLGDSALYLCASNRAGGGGETQYFGPGTRLLVL.

V is TRBV5-3 and J is TRBJ2-1, with 10 nucleotides matching TRBD2. TRBV5-3 is noted as an ORF with a role that remains uncertain. Trimming took 0 bases from V and 6 from J; bases not matched to a gene: 12. The CDR3 is 18 residues long. CDR3 protein: CARSLGQDTSGTPNEQFF. The CDR3 DNA is TGTGCCAGAAGCTTGGGCCAAGACACTAGCGGGACGCCCAATGAGCAGTTCTTC.

This clone was recorded only once. J is TRBJ2-3 and V is TRBV4-1; 7 positions match TRBD1. V dropped 0 bases and J dropped 2; count of bases not matched to a gene: 5. CDR1 is MGHRA and CDR2 is YSYEKL in the germline V gene. CDR3 length: 16 amino acids. The CDR3: CASSQERQGLTDTQYF. The CDR3, as DNA: TGCGCCAGCAGCCAAGAACGACAGGGCCTCACAGATACGCAGTATTTT.

This clone has a single count. The V call is TRBV11-2, the J call TRBJ2-7; D is perhaps TRBD2 (5 bases). The CDR3 has 12 residues. V gave up 5 bases and J gave up 5 bases, with 10 bases separating them. Germline CDR1 is SGHAT and CDR2 is FQNNGV. The CDR3 region has the DNA TGTGCCAGCAGCCTCCATAGCGACGAGCAGTACTTC. Translating it yields CASSLHSDEQYF.

The chain is built from TRBV7-9 and TRBJ1-4; tentatively, D is TRBD1 (5 bases). Trimming pared 5 bases from V and 1 base from J, leaving 8 bases between. Germline CDR1 is SEHNR and CDR2 is FQNEAQ (reference sequence). CDR3 size: 14 residues. This CDR3 reads CASSPRGTNEKLFF. The DNA of the CDR3 is TGTGCCAGCAGCCCTAGGGGAACTAATGAAAAACTGTTTTTT.

This clone occurred a few times. The chain has TRBV14 and TRBJ2-7; D might be TRBD1 (7 bases). CDR3 size: 15 residues. Deletions cut 4 bases from V and 3 bases from J, with 16 bases between. Germline V lookup: CDR1 SGHDN, CDR2 FVKESK. The CDR3 sequence: CASSRGDRTVYEQYF. The CDR3 DNA sequence: TGTGCCAGCAGCCGGGGGGACAGAACGGTCTACGAGCAGTACTTC.

For the CDR3, the DNA is TGTGCCAGCAGCGAAGGGACAGGGGCCTATGGCTACACCTTC. This codes for CASSEGTGAYGYTF. V and J are TRBV7-3 and TRBJ1-2; 10 nucleotides line up with TRBD1. The CDR3 extends over 14 amino acids. The ends lost 5 bases at V and 4 bases at J; junction bases unmatched: 4. Germline CDR1 and CDR2: SGHTA and FQGTGA.

The V and J genes are TRBV6-5 and TRBJ2-7, with D possibly TRBD2 on 5 matching bases. CDR3 length: 12 residues. Germline V lookup: CDR1 MNHEY, CDR2 SVGAGI. V shed 6 bases and J shed 7 bases, with 13 bases lying between them. The CDR3 DNA follows: TGTGCCAGCAGCAAAGGGTGGAGGGAGCAGTACTTC. This translates into CASSKGWREQYF.